The clone carrying this T cell receptor (beta chain) occurred many times. The record originates from a study of molecular identifiers for immune sequencing clone quantification. The V and J ends lost 1 base and 4 bases respectively, with 19 bases between them. Germline-derived CDR1 and CDR2 are LGHNT and FRNRAP. The length of the CDR3 is 17 residues. In preparing bulk TCR libraries, previously described methods and listed TCR primers were used. MiXCR, applied by TCRdb to the PCR reads, yields one record per CDR3 protein. The sample carries over 600,000 distinct CDR3 sequences, 15% to 20% recorded once.

The chain combines TRBV12-5 with TRBJ1-2; D is possibly TRBD1 (6 bases). The source material was naive CD8+ T cells from blood, with Jurkat cell RNA spiked in. Specified subset: FACS-sorted CD8+CD4-CCR7+CD45RA+ naive T cells. The TCR sequence derives from a human donor in good health. Some libraries in this study had Jurkat cell RNA spiked in. In nucleotides, the CDR3 is TGTGCTAGTGGTTTGGAAACTGCCCCCACAGGGATCTATGGCTACACCTTC. Its protein is CASGLETAPTGIYGYTF. Full variable domain (outside the CDR3, taken from reference TRBV12-5 and TRBJ1-2): DARVTQTPRHKVTEMGQEVTMRCQPILGHNTVFWYRQTMMQGLELLAYFRNRAPLDDSGMPKDRFSAEMPDATLATLKIQPSEPRDSAVYFCASGLETAPTGIYGYTFGSGTRLTVV.